The sequence of this T cell receptor beta chain was determined in a study of cytomegalovirus exposure and HLA in healthy donors. CDR1 is SGHDT, CDR2 YYEEEE, per germline. The CDR3 has 16 amino acids. V lost 2 bases to trimming and J lost 7 bases; unmatched junction nucleotides: 15. Study-level findings and limits: With further analysis later on, most CMV-associated TCR beta chains appeared HLA-restricted. Earlier analysis looked at TCR beta V segments, and most were productive about 87% or about 30% of the time.

With regard to this clone: What it recognizes is unknown.

PCR involved 60 Vbeta and 13 Jbeta primers. The authors' processing: In a later analysis, of about 80 million unique beta chains, roughly 9.9 million appeared in at least two donors. Only in-frame clones appear in the TCRdb table, and some are missing; sequencing was by immunoSEQ multiplex PCR. That table supplies the V and J calls and clone size; D and trimming were determined from the DNA. Among 150,000 to 200,000 clones, 70% to 80% were seen once, and the ten largest hold approximately 2.5%. Sample: PBMCs. The sequence was obtained from a man aged 60 to 69 in good health and CMV-seronegative. This sequence joins TRBV5-6 and TRBJ2-7, with 7 positions matching TRBD2. In nucleotides, the CDR3 is TGTGCCAGCAGCTTATCGCGTCGGGGGGACCCTAGAGAGCAGTACTTC. It codes for CASSLSRRGDPREQYF.